This entry is about one T cell receptor (beta chain). The antigen remains undetermined. One end of the junction does not line up with germline, which may come from a read error. Investigators took RNA and DNA out together from 20-30 mg of unsorted bulk tissue. Five distinct regions per tumor were sampled. These data belong to a study of tumor-infiltrating lymphocytes in primary liver carcinoma. Looking at the study overall: The tumors, T1-T3 N0M0 lesions, were roughly 4.2 to 10 cm across.

CDR1 and CDR2 from the germline V gene are KGHDR and SFDVKD. The CDR3 runs to 16 residues. The template, about 510 ng total RNA, yielded TCR beta cDNA made with a constant-region primer. Construction of TCR beta libraries relied on three successive nested multiplex PCR rounds employing slightly modified ARM-PCR. Rounds one and two of PCR, each of 10 cycles, were primed with TRBV1-TRBV30 forward primers and a C-beta reverse primer. TCRdb reprocessed the multiplex PCR reads with MiXCR, giving one entry per CDR3 protein. The sample consists of fewer than 200,000 distinct CDR3 sequences, around 81% of them appearing once. Study results and limitations: Presence in all five tumor regions was observed for only about 8-25% of top clones. The study found a significantly higher top-250-clone fraction in tumors than in blood (p = 0.039).

This clonotype originated in a man in his forties with primary liver carcinoma and hepatitis B virus infection. The rearrangement uses TRBV24-1 and TRBJ2-3; 7 bases line up with TRBD2. Source material: tumor tissue from primary liver carcinoma. The CDR3 reads CSTSGRRTTSRDTQYF. The CDR3 DNA follows: TGTTCCACCAGTGGGAGGAGAACGACTAGCAGAGATACGCAGTATTTT.